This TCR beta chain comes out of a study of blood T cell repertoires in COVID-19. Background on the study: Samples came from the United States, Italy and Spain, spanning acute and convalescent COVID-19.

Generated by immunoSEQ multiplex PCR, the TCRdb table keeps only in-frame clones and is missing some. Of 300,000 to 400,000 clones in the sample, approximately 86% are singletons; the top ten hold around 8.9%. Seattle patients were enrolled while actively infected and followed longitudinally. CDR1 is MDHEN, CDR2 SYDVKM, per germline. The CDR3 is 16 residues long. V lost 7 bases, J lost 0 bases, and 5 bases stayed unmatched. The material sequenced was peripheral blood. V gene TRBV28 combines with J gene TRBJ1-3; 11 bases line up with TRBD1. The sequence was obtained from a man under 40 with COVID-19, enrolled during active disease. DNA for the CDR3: TGTGCCAGCACCCGGGACAGGGGGTACTCTGGAAACACCATATATTTT. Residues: CASTRDRGYSGNTIYF.